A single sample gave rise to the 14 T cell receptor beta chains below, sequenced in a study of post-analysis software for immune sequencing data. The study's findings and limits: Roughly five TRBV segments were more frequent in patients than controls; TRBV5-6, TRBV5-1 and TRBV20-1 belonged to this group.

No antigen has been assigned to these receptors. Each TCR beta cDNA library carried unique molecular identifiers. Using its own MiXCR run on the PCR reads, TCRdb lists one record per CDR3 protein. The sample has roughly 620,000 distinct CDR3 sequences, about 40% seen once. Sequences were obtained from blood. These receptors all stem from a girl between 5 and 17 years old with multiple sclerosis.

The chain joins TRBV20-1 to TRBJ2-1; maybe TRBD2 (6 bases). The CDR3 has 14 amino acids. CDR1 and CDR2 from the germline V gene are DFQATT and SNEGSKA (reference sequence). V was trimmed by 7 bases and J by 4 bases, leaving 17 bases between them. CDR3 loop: CSVGRGTSYNEQFF. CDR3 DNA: TGCAGTGTTGGGCGCGGGACCTCTTACAATGAGCAGTTCTTC.

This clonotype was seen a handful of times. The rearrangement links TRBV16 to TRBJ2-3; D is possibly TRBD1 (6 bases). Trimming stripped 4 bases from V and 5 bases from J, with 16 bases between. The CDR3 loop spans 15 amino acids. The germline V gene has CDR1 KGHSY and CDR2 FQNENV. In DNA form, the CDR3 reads TGTGCCAGCAGCCCCCCTCAGGGGCTCGAAGATACGCAGTATTTT. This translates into CASSPPQGLEDTQYF.

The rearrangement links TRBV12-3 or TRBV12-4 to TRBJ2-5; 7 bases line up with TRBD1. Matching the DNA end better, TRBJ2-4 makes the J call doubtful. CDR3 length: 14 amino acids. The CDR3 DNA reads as TGTGCCAGCAGCGCCCCGGGACAGAAAAACATTCAGTACTTC. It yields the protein CASSAPGQKNIQYF.

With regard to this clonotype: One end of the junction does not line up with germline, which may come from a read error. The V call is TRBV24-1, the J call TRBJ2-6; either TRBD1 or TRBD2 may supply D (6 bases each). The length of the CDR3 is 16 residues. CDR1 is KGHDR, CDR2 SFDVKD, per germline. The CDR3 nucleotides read TGTGCCACCAGCGACAGGAGGGCTGCTGGGGCCGACGTCCTGACTTTC. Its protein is CATSDRRAAGADVLTF.

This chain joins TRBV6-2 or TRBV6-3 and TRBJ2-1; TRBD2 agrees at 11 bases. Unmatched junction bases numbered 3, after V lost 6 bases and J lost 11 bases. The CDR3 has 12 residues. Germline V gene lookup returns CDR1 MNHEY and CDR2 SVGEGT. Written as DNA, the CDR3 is TGTGCCAGCAGGAGACTAGCGGGACAGCAGTTCTTC. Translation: CASRRLAGQQFF.

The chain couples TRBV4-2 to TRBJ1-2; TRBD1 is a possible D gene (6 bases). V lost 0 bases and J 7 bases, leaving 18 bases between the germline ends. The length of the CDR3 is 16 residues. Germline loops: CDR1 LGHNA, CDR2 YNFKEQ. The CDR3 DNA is TGTGCCAGCAGCCAAGACCCCCGGCCAGGGGACCCTGGCTACACCTTC. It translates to CASSQDPRPGDPGYTF.

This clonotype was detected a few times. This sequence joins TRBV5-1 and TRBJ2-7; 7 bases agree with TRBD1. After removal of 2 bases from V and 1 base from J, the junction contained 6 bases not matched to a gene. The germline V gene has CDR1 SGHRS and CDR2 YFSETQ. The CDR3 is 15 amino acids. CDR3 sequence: CASSFRRDSSYEQYF. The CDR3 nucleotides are TGCGCCAGCAGCTTTAGACGGGACAGTTCCTACGAGCAGTACTTC.

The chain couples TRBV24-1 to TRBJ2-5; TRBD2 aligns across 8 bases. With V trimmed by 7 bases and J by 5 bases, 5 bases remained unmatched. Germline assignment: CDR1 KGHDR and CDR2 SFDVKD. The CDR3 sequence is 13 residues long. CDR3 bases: TGTGCCACCAGCACTAGCGGACGGGAGACCCAGTACTTC. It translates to CATSTSGRETQYF.

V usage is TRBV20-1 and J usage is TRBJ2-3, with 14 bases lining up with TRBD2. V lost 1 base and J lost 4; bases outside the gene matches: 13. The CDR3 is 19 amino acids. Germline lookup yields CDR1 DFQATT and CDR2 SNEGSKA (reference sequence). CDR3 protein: CSARAPPGLAGVVADTQYF. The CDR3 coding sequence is TGCAGTGCTAGAGCCCCACCGGGACTAGCGGGAGTGGTCGCAGATACGCAGTATTTT.

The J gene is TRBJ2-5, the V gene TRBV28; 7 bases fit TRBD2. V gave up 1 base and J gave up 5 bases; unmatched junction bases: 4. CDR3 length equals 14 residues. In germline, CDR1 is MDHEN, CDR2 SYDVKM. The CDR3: CASSLYPGRETQYF. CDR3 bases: TGTGCCAGCAGTTTATATCCCGGGAGGGAGACCCAGTACTTC.

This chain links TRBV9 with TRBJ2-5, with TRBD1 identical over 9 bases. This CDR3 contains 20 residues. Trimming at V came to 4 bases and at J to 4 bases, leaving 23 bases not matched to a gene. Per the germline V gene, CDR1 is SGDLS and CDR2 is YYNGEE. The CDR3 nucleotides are TGTGCCAGCAGCCCTACACCCGGGACAGGGAGCGTAACGGGTCGAGAGACCCAGTACTTC. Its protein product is CASSPTPGTGSVTGRETQYF.

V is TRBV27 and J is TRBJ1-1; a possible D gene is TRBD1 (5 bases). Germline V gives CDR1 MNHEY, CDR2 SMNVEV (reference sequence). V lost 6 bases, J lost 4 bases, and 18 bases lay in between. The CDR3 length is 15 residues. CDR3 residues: CASSPWPGPGTEAFF. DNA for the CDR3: TGTGCCAGCAGCCCCTGGCCAGGGCCGGGCACTGAAGCTTTCTTT.

CDR3: CASSLDGGETDTQYF. CDR3 in DNA: TGCGCCAGCAGCTTGGACGGCGGGGAGACAGATACGCAGTATTTT. The chain employs TRBV5-1 and TRBJ2-3; possible D gene TRBD2, 6 bases. Trimming stripped 0 bases from V and 3 bases from J, with 11 bases between. The germline V gene encodes CDR1 SGHRS and CDR2 YFSETQ. This CDR3 is 15 amino acids long.

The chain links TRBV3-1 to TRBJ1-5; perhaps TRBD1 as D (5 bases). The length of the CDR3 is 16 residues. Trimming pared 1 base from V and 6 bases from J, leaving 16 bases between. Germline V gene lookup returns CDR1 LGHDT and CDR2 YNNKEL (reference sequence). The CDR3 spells CASSQGMGGTGQPQHF. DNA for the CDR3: TGTGCCAGCAGCCAAGGCATGGGGGGTACAGGTCAGCCCCAGCATTTT.